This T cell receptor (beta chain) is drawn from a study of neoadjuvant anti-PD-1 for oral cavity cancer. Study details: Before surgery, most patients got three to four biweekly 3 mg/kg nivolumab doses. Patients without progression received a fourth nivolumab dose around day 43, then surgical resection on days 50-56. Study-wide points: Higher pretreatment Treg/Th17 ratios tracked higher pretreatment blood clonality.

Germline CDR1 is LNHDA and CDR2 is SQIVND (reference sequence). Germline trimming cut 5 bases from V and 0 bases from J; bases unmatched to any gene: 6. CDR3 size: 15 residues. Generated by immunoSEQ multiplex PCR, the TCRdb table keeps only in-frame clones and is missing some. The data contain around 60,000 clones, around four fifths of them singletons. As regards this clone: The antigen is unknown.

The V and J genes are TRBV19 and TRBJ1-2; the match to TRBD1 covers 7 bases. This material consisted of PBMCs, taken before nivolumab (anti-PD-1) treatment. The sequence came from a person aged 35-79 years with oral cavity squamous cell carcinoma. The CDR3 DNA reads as TGTGCCAGTAGTCCAAGACAGGGCTCTAACTATGGCTACACCTTC. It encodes CASSPRQGSNYGYTF.